This TCR beta chain was captured in a study of T cells in Graves' hyperthyroidism and ophthalmopathy. The V end was cut by 6 bases, the J end by 4 bases, with 12 bases between. The germline gives CDR1 SEHNR, CDR2 FQNEAQ (reference sequence). This CDR3 comprises 13 residues. Patients having uncontrolled infection, another autoimmune disease, pregnancy or lactation were not included. Used for diagnoses were clinical symptoms, serum thyroxine and TRAb, thyroid ultrasound and orbital computed tomography. Amplification targeted TCR beta CDR3 regions from RNA transcripts. Initially, a first-round RT-PCR of the TCR CDR3 employed the HTBI primer set. TCRdb called the multiplex PCR reads again in MiXCR, with one record for every CDR3 protein. Altogether roughly 580,000 distinct CDR3 sequences are present, 40% to 55% being singletons, with the ten largest covering 8% to 8.5%. Study-wide results and limits: Most clonotypes that expanded in the thyroid above 0.001 also showed up in blood. Stable hyperthyroidism and ophthalmopathy were separated using 13 V-J signatures.

As to this clonotype: Its antigen remains unknown.

V is TRBV7-9 and J is TRBJ1-2; D is ambiguous. The sequenced sample consisted of peripheral blood or thyroid tissue (not recorded which). This receptor was identified in a young woman with Graves' hyperthyroidism. CDR3 DNA sequence: TGTGCCAGCAGACCATTGGAATCCTATGGCTACACCTTC. Protein product: CASRPLESYGYTF.